The rows below give T cell receptor beta chains drawn from one sample of a study of shared clonotypes between healthy human individuals. Clones were read by immunoSEQ multiplex PCR, and TCRdb kept only the in-frame ones, dropping some. Here the sample spans approximately 1,000,000 clones, 75% to 80% being singletons. Sequencing was done on a sample of memory CD4+ T cells from PBMCs. Receptor source: a man younger than 35 in good health. Some clones in this sample may be carry-over from other donors' samples. Each CDR3 is given with its conserved first and last residue. Each record gives: J gene, clone size, V gene, CDR3 protein. Clone size, where shown, is once, few, many, or a class for clones that have expanded.

J: TRBJ2-7
size: NA
V: TRBV30
CDR3: CAAEDYPYEQYF

J: TRBJ1-3
size: NA
V: TRBV20-1
CDR3: CSARSGNTIYF

J: TRBJ2-6
size: few
V: TRBV28
CDR3: CASSWARDSGANVLTF

J: TRBJ2-7
size: once
V: TRBV4-2
CDR3: CASSQVGQGPYEQYF

J: TRBJ1-2
size: NA
V: TRBV28
CDR3: CASSPPARDYGYTF

J: TRBJ2-5
size: NA
V: TRBV4-3
CDR3: CASSQGPRETQYF

J: TRBJ2-7
size: NA
V: TRBV28
CDR3: CASSVPTSGRYEQYF

J: TRBJ2-1
size: NA
V: TRBV4-3
CDR3: CASSQAGGRTYNEQFF

J: TRBJ2-7
size: many
V: TRBV2
CDR3: CAQSRAVEYEQYF

J: TRBJ2-1
size: once
V: TRBV4-3
CDR3: CASSPYSGSSYNEQFF

J: TRBJ2-1
size: NA
V: TRBV28
CDR3: CASSSRDSYNEQFF

J: TRBJ2-5
size: NA
V: TRBV4-1
CDR3: CASSQGQGVETQYF

J: TRBJ1-5
size: NA
V: TRBV28
CDR3: CASTGGNQPQHF

J: TRBJ1-1
size: NA
V: TRBV2
CDR3: CASTRGNTEAFF

J: TRBJ2-7
size: NA
V: TRBV2
CDR3: CASSAGAGSYEQYF

J: TRBJ1-1
size: NA
V: TRBV20-1
CDR3: CSARKHTEAFF

J: TRBJ2-5
size: NA
V: TRBV18
CDR3: CASSQRQGQGETQYF

J: TRBJ1-1
size: NA
V: TRBV19
CDR3: CASSLGRENTEAFF

J: TRBJ2-7
size: NA
V: TRBV21-1
CDR3: CAPGGTGAYEQYF

J: TRBJ2-7
size: NA
V: TRBV18
CDR3: CASSPGLAASSYEQYF

J: TRBJ2-1
size: NA
V: TRBV5-1
CDR3: CASSWPGGPGDEQFF

J: TRBJ2-7
size: NA
V: TRBV28
CDR3: CASRPSSGSLHEQYF

J: TRBJ1-4
size: NA
V: TRBV4-1
CDR3: CASSQKTGMGEKLFF

J: TRBJ2-3
size: few
V: TRBV2
CDR3: CASRRGADTQYF

J: TRBJ2-6
size: NA
V: TRBV2
CDR3: CASSDSEGPNVLTF

J: TRBJ1-1
size: NA
V: TRBV18
CDR3: CASSDMNTEAFF

J: TRBJ2-7
size: NA
V: TRBV2
CDR3: CASSERSYEQYF

J: TRBJ1-1
size: few
V: TRBV9
CDR3: CASSVVGDEAFF

J: TRBJ1-2
size: NA
V: TRBV21-1
CDR3: CASSKATDYGYTF